A single sample gave rise to the 21 T cell receptor beta chains below, sequenced in a study of blood T cells in healthy people across ages. Primers used in a second PCR of about 6 to 11 cycles were a sample-barcoded 5' primer and a J-beta primer mix. TCRdb used MiXCR to reprocess the 5' RACE reads, holding one entry per CDR3 protein. The table records 600,000 to 650,000 distinct CDR3 sequences, roughly three fifths of them present only once. The sequencing input was blood. These TCRs come from a man aged 60 to 75 in good health.

The J gene is TRBJ2-1, the V gene TRBV20-1; tentatively, D is TRBD1 (6 bases). Germline CDR1 is DFQATT and CDR2 is SNEGSKA (reference sequence). This CDR3 has 12 residues. Trimming took off 6 bases at V and 8 bases at J, with 14 bases between the two ends. The CDR3 reads CSASGVRYEQFF. The CDR3 DNA follows: TGCAGTGCGTCAGGGGTTCGGTATGAGCAGTTCTTC.

This clonotype occurred a few times. The chain is built from TRBV4-1 and TRBJ2-7; D is unclear. The CDR3 is 13 residues long. Germline lookup yields CDR1 MGHRA and CDR2 YSYEKL. V was shortened by 0 bases and J by 3 bases, with 6 bases between the two germline ends. The CDR3, as DNA: TGCGCCAGCAGCCAAGAGGTAGGCTACGAGCAGTACTTC. It translates to CASSQEVGYEQYF.

This clonotype was recorded only once. The chain is built from TRBV10-2 and TRBJ2-4, with D unresolved. The J call may be wrong; the DNA end is better matched by TRBJ2-7. The germline CDR1 and CDR2 sequences are WSHSY and SAAADI. The CDR3 has 11 amino acids. CDR3 sequence: CASRTPYEQYF. The CDR3 region has the DNA TGCGCCAGCAGAACCCCCTACGAGCAGTACTTC.

V gene TRBV2 combines with J gene TRBJ2-3, with 10 bases lining up with TRBD2. Germline V gene data show CDR1 as SNHLY and CDR2 as FYNNEI. The CDR3 consists of 15 residues. J gave up 3 bases and V 7 bases, and 7 bases lay outside the gene matches. CDR3 sequence: CASTPTSGRTDTQYF. The CDR3 region has the DNA TGTGCCAGCACCCCGACTAGCGGGCGGACAGATACGCAGTATTTT.

This clonotype was seen only a few times. The chain is built from TRBV11-2 and TRBJ2-4; possibly TRBD1 for D (6 bases). V lost 1 base and J 4 bases, leaving 8 bases between the germline ends. The CDR3 runs 14 residues. In germline, CDR1 is SGHAT, CDR2 FQNNGV. The CDR3 protein is CASSLGGGKNIQYF. In DNA, the CDR3 is TGTGCCAGCAGCTTAGGAGGGGGTAAAAACATTCAGTACTTC.

This clonotype was observed a few times. This CDR3 reads CSVPGPDRRLYGYTF. CDR3 bases: TGCAGCGTCCCGGGGCCCGACAGGAGGCTCTATGGCTACACCTTC. This sequence joins TRBV29-1 and TRBJ1-2; D possibly corresponds to TRBD1 (6 bases). The CDR3 spans 15 residues. The germline V gene encodes CDR1 SQVTM and CDR2 ANQGSEA. The V end was cut by 6 bases, the J end by 4 bases, with 21 bases between.

The sample holds many counts of this clonotype. The chain uses TRBV12-3 or TRBV12-4 and TRBJ2-7; D perhaps matches TRBD2 (6 bases). This CDR3 comprises 12 residues. The ends were cut back, 6 bases at V and 4 bases at J, with 10 bases in the middle. The CDR3 DNA follows: TGTGCCAGCAGCTTCGGGGGTTACGAGCAGTACTTC. Translation gives CASSFGGYEQYF.

The chain has TRBV20-1 and TRBJ2-3; the D gene could be TRBD1 or TRBD2 (6 bases each). V lost 6 bases, J lost 0 bases, and 16 bases lay in between. CDR3 length equals 15 residues. The germline CDR1 and CDR2 sequences are DFQATT and SNEGSKA (reference sequence). CDR3 sequence: CSAGGGRDSTDTQYF. The CDR3 bases are TGCAGTGCAGGAGGGGGGCGGGATAGCACAGATACGCAGTATTTT.

The chain uses TRBV4-1 and TRBJ2-5; 8 nucleotides match TRBD1. Germline CDR1 and CDR2: MGHRA and YSYEKL. The CDR3 has 17 amino acids. After removal of 0 bases from V and 5 bases from J, the junction contained 11 bases not matched to a gene. The CDR3 spells CASSQDLFGTGRETQYF. CDR3 nucleotides: TGCGCCAGCAGCCAAGATCTCTTTGGGACAGGTCGCGAGACCCAGTACTTC.

The chain's CDR3 is CASTERGGEDTQYF. The CDR3 DNA sequence: TGTGCCAGCACCGAAAGAGGGGGAGAAGATACGCAGTATTTT. This rearrangement joins TRBV28 to TRBJ2-3; TRBD1 might be the D (6 bases). Germline CDR1 is MDHEN and CDR2 is SYDVKM. The CDR3 runs 14 residues. Trimming left V 7 bases short and J 5 bases short, with 16 bases between.

The sample holds one count of this clonotype. V and J are TRBV7-9 and TRBJ2-3, with no clear D. Germline V gene sequence: CDR1 SEHNR, CDR2 FQNEAQ (reference sequence). V was clipped by 5 bases and J by 2 bases, with 14 bases between them. CDR3 length: 15 amino acids. The DNA for the CDR3 is TGTGCCAGCAGCATCATAGCCTTACTCACAGATACGCAGTATTTT. Its translation is CASSIIALLTDTQYF.

This clonotype was seen only a few times. V usage is TRBV28 and J usage is TRBJ2-7, with TRBD2 matching 7 bases. The CDR3 runs to 16 residues. V gave up 5 bases and J gave up 2 bases; unmatched junction bases: 12. The germline gives CDR1 MDHEN, CDR2 SYDVKM. The CDR3 here is CASSPQNSGLPYEQYF. The CDR3 bases are TGTGCCAGCAGTCCTCAGAATAGCGGGCTACCCTACGAGCAGTACTTC. Supplemented by reference TRBV28 and TRBJ2-7, the full variable domain reads DVKVTQSSRYLVKRTGEKVFLECVQDMDHENMFWYRQDPGLGLRLIYFSYDVKMKEKGDIPEGYSVSREKKERFSLILESASTNQTSMYLCASSPQNSGLPYEQYFGPGTRLTVT.

This clonotype was observed once. This chain links TRBV29-1 with TRBJ2-3; 8 nucleotides agree with TRBD2. V dropped 4 bases and J dropped 0; count of bases not matched to a gene: 3. Germline loops: CDR1 SQVTM, CDR2 ANQGSEA. The CDR3 is 14 residues long. The CDR3 sequence: CSVAGGWSTDTQYF. DNA of the CDR3: TGCAGCGTTGCGGGGGGGTGGAGCACAGATACGCAGTATTTT.

This clonotype showed up just once. The rearrangement joins TRBV7-9 to TRBJ1-2; no clear D. Per the germline V gene, CDR1 is SEHNR and CDR2 is FQNEAQ (reference sequence). This CDR3 spans 16 amino acids. Trimming pared 1 base from V and 4 bases from J, leaving 16 bases between. CDR3 in DNA: TGTGCCAGCAGCTTAGGAGGCGGCGGAGTACCCTATGGCTACACCTTC. This codes for CASSLGGGGVPYGYTF.

V usage is TRBV10-1 and J usage is TRBJ2-5; D call uncertain. V gave up 2 bases and J gave up 5 bases, with 15 bases separating them. This CDR3 spans 15 amino acids. Germline V gene sequence: CDR1 WNHNN, CDR2 SYGVQD (reference sequence). Here the CDR3 reads CASSEGSRAGETQYF. CDR3 nucleotides: TGCGCCAGCAGTGAGGGCTCAAGGGCTGGGGAGACCCAGTACTTC.

The genes are TRBV12-3 or TRBV12-4 and TRBJ1-1; perhaps TRBD1 as D (5 bases). V was shortened by 1 base and J by 7 bases, with 10 bases between the two germline ends. The CDR3 is 13 residues long. CDR3 in DNA: TGTGCCAGCAGTTTAGGGACATTAGTTGAAGCTTTCTTT. Protein: CASSLGTLVEAFF.

The chain carries TRBV5-1 and TRBJ2-5; D tentatively reads TRBD1 or TRBD2 (6 bases each). With the DNA end fitting TRBJ2-7 better, the J assignment may be wrong. The CDR3 covers 14 residues. The germline V gene has CDR1 SGHRS and CDR2 YFSETQ. The CDR3 is CASSSPVGGNEQYF. For the CDR3, the DNA is TGCGCCAGCAGCTCGCCGGTGGGGGGCAACGAGCAGTACTTC.

This clonotype has just a few counts. J is TRBJ2-7 and V is TRBV6-1; D ambiguous. CDR1 MNHNS and CDR2 SASEGT come from the germline V gene. The CDR3 covers 11 residues. Trimming removed 6 bases from V and 5 bases from J, with 8 bases in between. The chain's CDR3 is CASRVRNEQYF. In DNA, the CDR3 is TGTGCCAGCAGGGTGCGAAACGAGCAGTACTTC.

The genes are TRBV6-6 and TRBJ1-5; D remains ambiguous. The V end lost 2 bases, the J end lost 0 bases, and 5 bases lay between the germline ends. CDR3 size: 14 residues. Germline V gives CDR1 MNHNY, CDR2 SVGAGI (reference sequence). Written as DNA, the CDR3 is TGTGCCAGCAGTTACGGGGTTAGCAATCAGCCCCAGCATTTT. This codes for CASSYGVSNQPQHF.

The chain has TRBV6-1 and TRBJ2-7, with 7 nucleotides matching TRBD2. V lost 4 bases, J lost 1 base, and 10 bases stayed unmatched. CDR1 is MNHNS, CDR2 SASEGT, per germline. The CDR3 is made up of 16 amino acids. The CDR3 region is CASSALRLAGSYEQYF. The DNA for the CDR3 is TGTGCCAGCAGTGCCTTGAGACTAGCAGGGTCCTACGAGCAGTACTTC.

This clonotype was seen more than once but under ten times. Just one base apart from a much larger clone, this may be a read error. The rearrangement links TRBV29-1 to TRBJ1-1, with TRBD1 matching 11 bases. CDR1 and CDR2 from the germline V gene are SQVTM and ANQGSEA. This CDR3 comprises 14 residues. The CDR3 sequence: CNVDLLGTGGEAFF. CDR3 DNA: TGCAACGTTGATTTACTAGGGACAGGGGGAGAAGCTTTCTTT.